This T cell receptor beta chain was identified during a study of cytomegalovirus exposure and HLA in healthy donors. Study-level information: There were 88 million or so unique TCRs (from HLA-typed donors) in an early data release. Study findings and constraints: Immune exposure information comprised only CMV serostatus. At a 0.05 false discovery rate, a later analysis found 16,951 TCR beta sequences to be associated with HLA alleles. Upon later analysis, TCR association rates were observed to vary by HLA locus, being highest for DRB1 and lowest for HLA-C.

As to this clone: Its matching antigen is unknown.

Primers included in the PCR were 60 Vbeta and 13 Jbeta primers. The method was immunoSEQ multiplex PCR; TCRdb's version includes in-frame clones alone and lacks a portion of them. The sample records around 170,000 clones, approximately 85% being singletons. Per the germline V gene, CDR1 is MDHEN and CDR2 is SYDVKM. This CDR3 spans 11 amino acids. Between the trimmed V and J ends, which lost 6 bases and 6 bases, there was a span of 9 bases. This TCR was sampled from a woman aged 18-29 years in good health and CMV-seronegative. The chain links TRBV28 to TRBJ2-7, with a weak D call TRBD1 (5 bases). Material: PBMCs. CDR3 nucleotide sequence: TGTGCCAGCAGCAAGGGGTTCGAGCAGTACTTC. This translates into CASSKGFEQYF.